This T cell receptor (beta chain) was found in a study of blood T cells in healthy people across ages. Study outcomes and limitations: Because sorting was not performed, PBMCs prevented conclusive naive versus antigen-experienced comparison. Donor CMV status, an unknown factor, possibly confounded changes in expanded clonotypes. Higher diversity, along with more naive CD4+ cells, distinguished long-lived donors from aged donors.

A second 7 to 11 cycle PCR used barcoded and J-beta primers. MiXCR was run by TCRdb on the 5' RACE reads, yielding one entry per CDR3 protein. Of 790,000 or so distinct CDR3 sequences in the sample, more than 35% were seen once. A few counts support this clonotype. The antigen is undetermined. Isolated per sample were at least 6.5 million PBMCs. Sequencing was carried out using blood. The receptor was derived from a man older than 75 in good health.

The DNA of the CDR3 is TGCGCCAGCAGCCCGTACAGGGTAACCGATCACTACGAGCAGTACTTC. Translated: CASSPYRVTDHYEQYF. The V call is TRBV4-1, the J call TRBJ2-7; the D gene is possibly TRBD1 (6 bases). Looked up from germline, CDR1 is MGHRA and CDR2 is YSYEKL. The V end was cut by 4 bases, the J end by 3 bases, with 19 bases between. The CDR3 is 16 amino acids.